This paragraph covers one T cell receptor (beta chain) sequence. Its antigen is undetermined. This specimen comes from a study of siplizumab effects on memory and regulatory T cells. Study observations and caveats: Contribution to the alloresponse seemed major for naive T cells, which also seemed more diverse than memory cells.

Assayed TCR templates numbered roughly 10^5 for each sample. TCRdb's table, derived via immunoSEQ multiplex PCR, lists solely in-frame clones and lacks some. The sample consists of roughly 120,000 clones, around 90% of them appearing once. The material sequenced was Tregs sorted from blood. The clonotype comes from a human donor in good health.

CDR3 amino acids: CASSTDVFYEQYF. Written as DNA, the CDR3 is TGTGCCAGTAGTACAGATGTTTTCTACGAGCAGTACTTC. V gene TRBV19 combines with J gene TRBJ2-7; D unclear. Per germline, CDR1 LNHDA and CDR2 SQIVND (reference sequence). Trimming removed 4 bases at V and 3 bases at J, with 10 bases between. The CDR3 has 13 amino acids.